The 30 T cell receptor beta chains presented below share a single source sample, sequenced in a study of T cells in Graves' hyperthyroidism and ophthalmopathy. TCR beta CDR3 regions were amplified from RNA. The TCR CDR3 first-round RT-PCR relied on the HTBI primer set. TCRdb ran MiXCR on the multiplex PCR reads and lists one entry per CDR3 protein. The table has 700,000 or so distinct CDR3 sequences, roughly 15% seen once. The sample consisted of blood. The receptors derive from a man between 18 and 35 years old with Graves' hyperthyroidism.

This clonotype occurred a few times. The rearrangement uses TRBV5-8 and TRBJ2-3; TRBD2 agrees at 9 bases. The CDR3 is made up of 14 amino acids. Trimming at V came to 2 bases and at J to 5 bases, leaving 3 bases not matched to a gene. Germline V gene lookup returns CDR1 SGHTS and CDR2 YDEGEE. The CDR3, as DNA: TGTGCCAGCAGCTTCGCGGGAGGGGTAGATACGCAGTATTTT. Translated: CASSFAGGVDTQYF. Full variable domain (remainder filled in from reference TRBV5-8 and TRBJ2-3): EAGVTQSPTHLIKTRGQQATLRCSPISGHTSVYWYQQALGLGLQFLLWYDEGEERNRGNFPPRFSGRQFPNYSSELNVNALELEDSALYLCASSFAGGVDTQYFGPGTRLTVL.

This clonotype appeared a few times. V and J are TRBV12-3 or TRBV12-4 and TRBJ2-1; D is undetermined. The CDR3 loop spans 13 amino acids. V was pared by 6 bases and J by 5 bases, with 11 bases between. CDR3 sequence (DNA): TGTGCCAGCAGCCCAAGAGGCCACAATGAGCAGTTCTTC. Its translation is CASSPRGHNEQFF.

The chain employs TRBV24-1 and TRBJ1-5; the D is unclear. The germline CDR1 and CDR2 sequences are KGHDR and SFDVKD. The ends were cut back, 6 bases at V and 0 bases at J, with 32 bases in the middle. This CDR3 is built from 22 residues. The DNA of the CDR3 is TGTGCCACCAGTTTTAGGTGCAGAAACGAGAGGGAACCCCATGATAGCAATCAGCCCCAGCATTTT. Protein: CATSFRCRNEREPHDSNQPQHF.

In this sample, this clonotype turned up a few times. This chain joins TRBV19 and TRBJ2-4; D unresolved. CDR3 length: 14 residues. V shed 3 bases and J shed 9 bases, with 15 bases lying between them. The V gene's germline CDR1 is LNHDA and CDR2 SQIVND (reference sequence). The CDR3 DNA reads as TGTGCCAGTAGTATCCCTCGGTGGGAAACCATTCAGTACTTC. As protein: CASSIPRWETIQYF.

The sample holds many counts of this clonotype. The chain carries TRBV7-2 and TRBJ1-2, with 7 positions matching TRBD1. V gave up 5 bases and J gave up 9 bases; unmatched junction bases: 6. The germline gives CDR1 SGHTA, CDR2 FQGNSA. The CDR3 is made up of 12 amino acids. The CDR3 sequence is CASSTYRGSYTF. The CDR3 region has the DNA TGTGCCAGCAGCACATACAGGGGTAGCTACACCTTC.

This clonotype was detected only a few times. This rearrangement joins TRBV7-9 to TRBJ1-1; a possible D gene is TRBD1 (5 bases). This CDR3 is built from 12 residues. Germline V gene lookup returns CDR1 SEHNR and CDR2 FQNEAQ (reference sequence). The V end lost 6 bases, the J end lost 11 bases, and 16 bases lay between the germline ends. CDR3 loop: CASSNPGLDAFF. The CDR3 nucleotides are TGTGCCAGCAGTAACCCGGGACTTGACGCTTTCTTT.

The rearrangement uses TRBV20-1 and TRBJ1-6; the match to TRBD1 covers 7 bases. The ends lost 0 bases at V and 4 bases at J; junction bases unmatched: 6. The CDR3 extends over 16 amino acids. Germline V lookup: CDR1 DFQATT, CDR2 SNEGSKA (reference sequence). The CDR3 sequence is CSARDRVGQYNSPLHF. The CDR3 DNA is TGCAGTGCTAGAGATAGGGTGGGACAGTATAATTCACCCCTCCACTTT.

This clonotype appeared a few times. The chain has TRBV20-1 and TRBJ1-5; 7 bases map to TRBD1. With V trimmed by 5 bases and J by 5 bases, 6 bases remained unmatched. CDR1 and CDR2 (germline): DFQATT, SNEGSKA (reference sequence). This CDR3 comprises 13 residues. CDR3 nucleotides: TGCAGTGCTTACGACAGGGACCATCAGCCCCAGCATTTT. Translated: CSAYDRDHQPQHF.

This clonotype was seen more than once but under ten times. The chain carries TRBV6-1 and TRBJ1-2; no clear D gene. The CDR3 covers 14 residues. Trimming removed 5 bases from V and 3 bases from J, with 13 bases in between. CDR1 is MNHNS and CDR2 is SASEGT in the germline V gene. The CDR3 here is CASSSGLLHYGYTF. The CDR3, as DNA: TGTGCCAGCAGTTCCGGACTTCTACACTATGGCTACACCTTC.

The rearrangement uses TRBV6-8 and TRBJ2-3; 7 bases match TRBD2. The CDR3 spans 16 residues. Germline CDR1 and CDR2: MNHGY and SAAAGT. The V gene end was trimmed by 0 bases and the J gene end by 1 base; junction bases not matched to a gene: 4. The CDR3 nucleotides are TGTGCCAGCAGTTACTCGGGGGAGGGGCGCACAGATACGCAGTATTTT. Its translation: CASSYSGEGRTDTQYF.

This chain links TRBV5-1 with TRBJ1-2; D is possibly TRBD1 (6 bases). The germline V gene encodes CDR1 SGHRS and CDR2 YFSETQ. CDR3 length: 15 residues. Trimming took 4 bases from V and 4 from J, leaving 17 bases between them. The CDR3 loop reads CASSPEEGDIYGYTF. The CDR3 coding sequence is TGCGCCAGCAGCCCGGAGGAGGGGGACATCTATGGCTACACCTTC. Combining the CDR3 with reference TRBV5-1 and TRBJ1-2 gives the whole variable domain KAGVTQTPRYLIKTRGQQVTLSCSPISGHRSVSWYQQTPGQGLQFLFEYFSETQRNKGNFPGRFSGRQFSNSRSEMNVSTLELGDSALYLCASSPEEGDIYGYTFGSGTRLTVV.

This clonotype was counted only a few times. The chain couples TRBV28 to TRBJ2-7; D remains ambiguous. CDR1 and CDR2 (germline): MDHEN, SYDVKM. CDR3 size: 17 residues. V was clipped by 3 bases and J by 0 bases, with 18 bases between them. The CDR3 loop reads CASSLPTYTQSSYEQYF. The CDR3 nucleotides read TGTGCCAGCAGTTTGCCTACCTACACACAGAGCTCCTACGAGCAGTACTTC.

This clonotype came up many times. The chain employs TRBV12-3 or TRBV12-4 and TRBJ2-3; 13 bases are shared with TRBD2. The CDR3 sequence is 21 residues long. With V trimmed by 0 bases and J by 3 bases, 15 bases remained unmatched. The chain's CDR3 is CASSLARLSSLAGGLTDTQYF. The CDR3 region has the DNA TGTGCCAGCAGTTTAGCGCGTCTATCTTCACTAGCGGGAGGGTTAACAGATACGCAGTATTTT.

This clonotype was recorded many times. The chain is built from TRBV28 and TRBJ2-7; the match to TRBD1 covers 11 bases. Per germline, CDR1 MDHEN and CDR2 SYDVKM. This CDR3 contains 14 residues. Trimming removed 7 bases from V and 5 bases from J; junction bases left unmatched: 7. In DNA, the CDR3 is TGTGCCAGCACCCTGGGACAGGGGGGGAACGAGCAGTACTTC. It encodes CASTLGQGGNEQYF.

The chain employs TRBV4-3 and TRBJ2-2; D gene uncertain. The germline V and J ends were trimmed by 4 bases and 4 bases, with 13 bases remaining between them. CDR3 length: 15 amino acids. Germline CDR1 LGHNA, CDR2 YSLEER. CDR3 bases: TGCGCCAGCAGCCCACGAAGCGTGGGCACCGGGGAGCTGTTTTTT. Protein sequence: CASSPRSVGTGELFF.

This clonotype turned up a few times. The rearrangement links TRBV4-2 to TRBJ2-7; tentative D call: TRBD2 (6 bases). This CDR3 region has 15 residues. Trimming stripped 4 bases from V and 4 bases from J, with 17 bases between. CDR1 and CDR2 from the germline V gene are LGHNA and YNFKEQ. The CDR3 DNA reads as TGTGCCAGCAGCCGGCCGGGGGAGACTCGTTACGAGCAGTACTTC. Translating gives CASSRPGETRYEQYF.

The J gene is TRBJ1-1, the V gene TRBV5-1; 9 nucleotides align to TRBD1. Germline loops: CDR1 SGHRS, CDR2 YFSETQ. The CDR3 has 16 amino acids. Trimming at V came to 3 bases and at J to 3 bases, leaving 9 bases not matched to a gene. The CDR3 nucleotides read TGCGCCAGCAGCTCCCGACAGGGGGGCAAATACACTGAAGCTTTCTTT. This gives the protein CASSSRQGGKYTEAFF.

This clonotype was detected many times. V usage is TRBV2 and J usage is TRBJ1-5, with D possibly matching TRBD1 (5 bases). The germline V and J ends were trimmed by 11 bases and 6 bases, with 17 bases remaining between them. The CDR3 sequence is 13 residues long. The germline V gene encodes CDR1 SNHLY and CDR2 FYNNEI. The CDR3 DNA reads TGTGCCTCAGATGGGGGGGAGGCTCAGCCCCAGCATTTT. Amino acids: CASDGGEAQPQHF.

The CDR3 DNA is TGTGCTAGTGGTTTGGTCCCTAGCGGGGCGGACACCGGGGAGCTGTTTTTT. Translated: CASGLVPSGADTGELFF. The chain recombines TRBV12-5 with TRBJ2-2; 9 bases align to TRBD2. Germline CDR1 is LGHNT and CDR2 is FRNRAP. The V gene end was trimmed by 0 bases and the J gene end by 3 bases; junction bases not matched to a gene: 5. The CDR3 has 17 residues.

As concerns this clonotype: A read error may be the cause here, since a much bigger clone is one base away. This sequence joins TRBV15 and TRBJ1-1, with a possible D match to TRBD1 (5 bases). Trimming took 3 bases from V and 2 from J, leaving 13 bases between them. Germline V lookup: CDR1 LNHNV, CDR2 YYDKDF (reference sequence). The CDR3 has 15 residues. CDR3 amino acids: CATSSHPGGNTEAFF. Written as DNA, the CDR3 is TGTGCCACCAGCAGCCACCCGGGGGGAAACACTGAAGCTTTCTTT.

Ten or more counts support this clonotype. The genes are TRBV27 and TRBJ2-1; no clear D gene. Trimming took 3 bases from V and 0 from J, leaving 9 bases between them. Germline loops: CDR1 MNHEY, CDR2 SMNVEV (reference sequence). The CDR3 sequence is 15 residues long. CDR3 nucleotide sequence: TGTGCCAGCAGTTTGGAGTGGAGCTCCTACAATGAGCAGTTCTTC. Encoded protein: CASSLEWSSYNEQFF.

This clonotype came up many times. The CDR3 DNA follows: TGTGCCAGCTCAACTAGGGAAGATACGCAGTATTTT. This translates into CASSTREDTQYF. The gene calls are TRBV6-1 and TRBJ2-3, with a possible D match to TRBD2 (5 bases). The CDR3 consists of 12 residues. CDR1 is MNHNS and CDR2 is SASEGT in the germline V gene. Trimming pared 8 bases from V and 5 bases from J, leaving 11 bases between.

This clonotype appeared a few times. The V and J genes are TRBV4-2 and TRBJ2-2; TRBD1 is a possible D gene (5 bases). The CDR3 is 15 amino acids. The V gene's germline CDR1 is LGHNA and CDR2 YNFKEQ. Trimming pared 8 bases from V and 0 bases from J, leaving 13 bases between. The CDR3 here is CASALDSANTGELFF. The CDR3 bases are TGTGCCAGCGCCTTAGACAGTGCGAACACCGGGGAGCTGTTTTTT.

This sequence joins TRBV27 and TRBJ2-1, with TRBD2 identical over 10 bases. The germline V gene encodes CDR1 MNHEY and CDR2 SMNVEV (reference sequence). The CDR3 has 16 amino acids. V lost 6 bases to trimming and J lost 5 bases; unmatched junction nucleotides: 10. Here the CDR3 DNA reads TGTGCCAGCAGCCGCTCTAGCGGGAGATCCGACAATGAGCAGTTCTTC. Its protein is CASSRSSGRSDNEQFF.

There are a few counts of this clonotype. This sequence joins TRBV12-3 or TRBV12-4 and TRBJ2-7; D is perhaps TRBD2 (7 bases). Trimming cost V 3 bases and J 0 bases, with 15 bases left between them. This CDR3 has 16 amino acids. CDR3 loop: CASSFGGHSSSYEQYF. For the CDR3, the DNA is TGTGCCAGCAGTTTCGGGGGGCACTCGAGCTCCTACGAGCAGTACTTC.

Ten or more counts support this clonotype. The V gene is TRBV2, the J gene TRBJ1-2; D is possibly TRBD1 (6 bases). The V end was cut by 9 bases, the J end by 4 bases, with 21 bases between. The germline V gene encodes CDR1 SNHLY and CDR2 FYNNEI. This CDR3 spans 15 amino acids. CDR3 nucleotide sequence: TGTGCCAGTACCAGGGGCCAGCACAAGATCTATGGCTACACCTTC. This translates into CASTRGQHKIYGYTF.

This clonotype showed up just a few times. The V call is TRBV5-6, the J call TRBJ1-2; no firm D call. From germline, CDR1 is SGHDT and CDR2 YYEEEE. The germline V and J ends were trimmed by 4 bases and 4 bases, with 20 bases remaining between them. The CDR3 is 16 residues long. CDR3: CASSLAPGNRVYGYTF. As DNA, the CDR3 is TGTGCCAGCAGCCTCGCCCCTGGGAACCGGGTCTATGGCTACACCTTC. The variable domain in full, completed from reference TRBV5-6 and TRBJ1-2, reads DAGVTQSPTHLIKTRGQQVTLRCSPKSGHDTVSWYQQALGQGPQFIFQYYEEEERQRGNFPDRFSGHQFPNYSSELNVNALLLGDSALYLCASSLAPGNRVYGYTFGSGTRLTVV.

V and J are TRBV10-3 and TRBJ2-7; tentatively, D is TRBD1 (5 bases). The V and J ends lost 2 bases and 5 bases respectively, with 10 bases between them. Germline loops: CDR1 ENHRY, CDR2 SYGVKD. The CDR3 runs 13 residues. For the CDR3, the DNA is TGTGCCATCAGTGAGGGACCACAGGACGAGCAGTACTTC. This sequence encodes CAISEGPQDEQYF.

The sample holds a few counts of this clonotype. The J gene is TRBJ2-1, the V gene TRBV7-3; no reliable D call. Trimming cost V 5 bases and J 6 bases, with 14 bases left between them. The CDR3 length is 14 residues. Germline CDR1 is SGHTA and CDR2 is FQGTGA. The DNA of the CDR3 is TGTGCCAGCAGCCCCTCGACACTCTCCAATGAGCAGTTCTTC. It translates to CASSPSTLSNEQFF.

This clonotype was observed at least ten times. This rearrangement joins TRBV27 to TRBJ2-5; D may match TRBD1 or TRBD2 (6 bases each). V was clipped by 5 bases and J by 4 bases, with 14 bases between them. The CDR3 is 14 amino acids. Per the germline V gene, CDR1 is MNHEY and CDR2 is SMNVEV (reference sequence). CDR3 coding DNA: TGTGCCAGCAGTCTGGAGGGGGTAGGAGAGACCCAGTACTTC. Translated: CASSLEGVGETQYF.